The clone carrying this T cell receptor (beta chain) was counted ten times or more. The sample belongs to a study of T cell repertoires in cytomegalovirus infection. TCRdb itself ran the reads through MiXCR, one entry per CDR3 protein. This sample has 300,000 or so distinct CDR3 sequences; roughly a tenth occur once, and the top ten carry approximately 2.3%. V lost 5 bases and J lost 1; bases outside the gene matches: 13. Germline values: CDR1 MNHEY, CDR2 SVGEGT. This CDR3 region has 18 residues. Sequenced sample: PBMCs. J is TRBJ2-3 and V is TRBV6-2 or TRBV6-3; 9 bases map to TRBD2. The TCR sequence derives from a human donor in good health (CMV status not recorded). Some clones in this sample may be carry-over from other donors' samples. The CDR3 reads CASSNRVAGALRTDTQYF. CDR3 nucleotide sequence: TGTGCCAGCAGTAATAGGGTAGCGGGGGCCCTACGCACAGATACGCAGTATTTT.